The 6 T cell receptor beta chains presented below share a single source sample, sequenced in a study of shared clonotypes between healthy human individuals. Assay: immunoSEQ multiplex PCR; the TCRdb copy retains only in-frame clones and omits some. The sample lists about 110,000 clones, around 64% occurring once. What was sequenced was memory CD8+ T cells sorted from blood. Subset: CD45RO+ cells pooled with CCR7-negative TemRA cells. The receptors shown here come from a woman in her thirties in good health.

As DNA, the CDR3 is TGTGCCAGCAGTGGGGACGATAGCGGGGAGCTGTTTTTT. Amino acids: CASSGDDSGELFF. The chain recombines TRBV6-4 with TRBJ2-2; perhaps D is TRBD1 or TRBD2 (5 bases each). V was shortened by 4 bases and J by 7 bases, with 10 bases between the two germline ends. The CDR3 has 13 amino acids. CDR1 is MRHNA and CDR2 is SNTAGT in the germline V gene.

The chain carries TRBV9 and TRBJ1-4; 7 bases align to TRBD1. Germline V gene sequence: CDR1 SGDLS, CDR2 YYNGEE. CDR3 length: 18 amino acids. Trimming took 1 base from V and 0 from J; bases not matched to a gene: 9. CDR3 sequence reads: CASSVSPGGLATNEKLFF. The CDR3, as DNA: TGTGCCAGCAGCGTATCCCCAGGGGGGCTTGCAACTAATGAAAAACTGTTTTTT.

The CDR3 coding sequence is TGTGCCTCCCGAAAGGGCCAGGATGGCTACACCTTC. This codes for CASRKGQDGYTF. V is TRBV19 and J is TRBJ1-2; D is unclear. With 11 bases removed from V and 6 bases from J, the gap between germline ends came to 16 bases. Germline V gene lookup returns CDR1 LNHDA and CDR2 SQIVND (reference sequence). The CDR3 is 12 residues long.

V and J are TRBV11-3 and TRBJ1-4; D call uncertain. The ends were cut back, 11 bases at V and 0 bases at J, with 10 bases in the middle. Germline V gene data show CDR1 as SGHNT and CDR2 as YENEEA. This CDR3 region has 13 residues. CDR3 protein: CAAPDATNEKLFF. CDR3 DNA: TGTGCCGCTCCGGATGCAACTAATGAAAAACTGTTTTTT.

The CDR3 here is CAWTASYEQYF. DNA for the CDR3: TGTGCCTGGACAGCTTCCTACGAGCAGTACTTC. The rearrangement uses TRBV30 and TRBJ2-7; D ambiguous. CDR3 length: 11 amino acids. V was pared by 4 bases and J by 1 base, with 5 bases between. Germline CDR1 GTSNPN, CDR2 SVGIG (reference sequence).

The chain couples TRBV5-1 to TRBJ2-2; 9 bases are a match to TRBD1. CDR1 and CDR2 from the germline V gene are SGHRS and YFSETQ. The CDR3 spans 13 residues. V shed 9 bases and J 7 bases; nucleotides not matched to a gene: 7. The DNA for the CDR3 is TGCGCCAACAGACAGGGGGTCAACGGGGAGCTGTTTTTT. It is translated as CANRQGVNGELFF.